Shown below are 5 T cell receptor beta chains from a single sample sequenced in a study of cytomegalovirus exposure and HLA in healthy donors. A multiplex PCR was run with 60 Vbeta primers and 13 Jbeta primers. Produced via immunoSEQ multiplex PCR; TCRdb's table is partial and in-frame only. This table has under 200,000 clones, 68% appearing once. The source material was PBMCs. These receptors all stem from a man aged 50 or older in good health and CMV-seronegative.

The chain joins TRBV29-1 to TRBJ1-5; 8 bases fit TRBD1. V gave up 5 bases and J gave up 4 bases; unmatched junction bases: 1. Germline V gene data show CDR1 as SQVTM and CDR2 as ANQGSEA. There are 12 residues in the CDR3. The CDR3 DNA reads TGCAGCGTTAGGACAGGGAATCAGCCCCAGCATTTT. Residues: CSVRTGNQPQHF. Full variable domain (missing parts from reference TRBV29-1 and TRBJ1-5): SAVISQKPSRDICQRGTSLTIQCQVDSQVTMMFWYRQQPGQSLTLIATANQGSEATYESGFVIDKFPISRPNLTFSTLTVSNMSPEDSSIYLCSVRTGNQPQHFGDGTRLSIL.

Written as DNA, the CDR3 is TGTGCCAGTAGTATAGATCCCCAGGGGGCTAATTCACCCCTCCACTTT. Translated, it gives CASSIDPQGANSPLHF. V gene TRBV19 combines with J gene TRBJ1-6, with TRBD1 matching 8 bases. Germline lookup yields CDR1 LNHDA and CDR2 SQIVND (reference sequence). The J segment lost 6 bases and the V segment lost 0 bases, leaving 4 bases of the junction unmatched. The CDR3 runs to 16 residues.

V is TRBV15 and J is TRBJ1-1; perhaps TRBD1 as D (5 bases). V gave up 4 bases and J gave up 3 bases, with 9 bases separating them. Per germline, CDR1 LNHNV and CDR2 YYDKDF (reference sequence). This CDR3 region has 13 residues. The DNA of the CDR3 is TGTGCCACCAGCAAAGGGGTAGACACTGAAGCTTTCTTT. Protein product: CATSKGVDTEAFF.

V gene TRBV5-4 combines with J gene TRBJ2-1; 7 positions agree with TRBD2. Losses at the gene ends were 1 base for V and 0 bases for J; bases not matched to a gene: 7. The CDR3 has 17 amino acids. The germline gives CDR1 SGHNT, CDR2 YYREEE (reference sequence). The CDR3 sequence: CASSLRRAGSSYNEQFF. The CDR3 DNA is TGTGCCAGCAGCTTGCGAAGAGCGGGGAGCTCCTACAATGAGCAGTTCTTC.

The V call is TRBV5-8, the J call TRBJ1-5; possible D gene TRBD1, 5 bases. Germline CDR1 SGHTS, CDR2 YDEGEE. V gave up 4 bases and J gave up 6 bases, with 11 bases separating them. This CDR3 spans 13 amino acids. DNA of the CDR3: TGTGCCAGCAGCGTGACAGAGCCTCAGCCCCAGCATTTT. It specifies CASSVTEPQPQHF.